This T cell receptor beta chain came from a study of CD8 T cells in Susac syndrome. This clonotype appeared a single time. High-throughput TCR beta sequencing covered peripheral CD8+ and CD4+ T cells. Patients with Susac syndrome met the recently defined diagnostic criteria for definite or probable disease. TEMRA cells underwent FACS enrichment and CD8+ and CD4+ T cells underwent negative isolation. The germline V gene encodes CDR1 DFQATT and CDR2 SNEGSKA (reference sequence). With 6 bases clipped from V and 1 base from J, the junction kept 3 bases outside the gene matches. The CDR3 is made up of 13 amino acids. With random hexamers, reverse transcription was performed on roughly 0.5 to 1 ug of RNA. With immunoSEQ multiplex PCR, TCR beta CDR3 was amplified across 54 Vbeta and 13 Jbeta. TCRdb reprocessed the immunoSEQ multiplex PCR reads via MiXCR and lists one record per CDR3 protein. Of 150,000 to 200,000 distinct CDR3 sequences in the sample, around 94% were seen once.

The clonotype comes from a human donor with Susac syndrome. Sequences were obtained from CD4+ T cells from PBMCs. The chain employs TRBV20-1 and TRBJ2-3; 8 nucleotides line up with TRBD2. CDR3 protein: CSAPTSGTDTQYF. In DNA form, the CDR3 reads TGCAGTGCCCCGACTAGCGGCACAGATACGCAGTATTTT.